Listed here is a single TCR beta chain. The data belong to a study of T cell responses to AZD1222 COVID-19 vaccine. V was pared by 0 bases and J by 5 bases, with 8 bases between. The CDR3 loop spans 14 amino acids. From germline, CDR1 is SGHRS and CDR2 YFSETQ. TCRdb keeps only in-frame clones here, not all; method: immunoSEQ multiplex PCR. Among 100,000 to 150,000 clones listed, 89% were seen once. The specimen comprised peripheral blood, sampled on day 0 of AZD1222 vaccination. The rearrangement links TRBV5-1 to TRBJ1-4; D may be TRBD1 (5 bases). This TCR derives from an adult in good health. This CDR3 reads CASSLAPGNEKLFF. DNA of the CDR3: TGCGCCAGCAGCTTGGCGCCAGGGAATGAAAAACTGTTTTTT.